This TCR beta chain was sequenced in a study of cytomegalovirus exposure and HLA in healthy donors. The CDR3 is 18 residues long. Germline V gene lookup returns CDR1 SGHTA and CDR2 FQGTGA. The V and J ends lost 5 bases and 2 bases, in that order; junction bases with no gene match: 12. The PCR had 60 Vbeta and 13 Jbeta primers. The method was immunoSEQ multiplex PCR; TCRdb's version includes in-frame clones alone and lacks a portion of them. The sample shows about 69,000 clones, 75% to 80% of them seen only once. This clone was seen more than once but under ten times. This sequence originates from a man younger than 30 in good health and CMV-seronegative. Sequenced: PBMCs. The chain recombines TRBV7-3 with TRBJ2-6; TRBD1 agrees at 7 bases. The CDR3 region is CASSLTGTARAGANVLTF. The DNA of the CDR3 is TGTGCCAGCAGCCTTACCGGGACAGCTCGGGCTGGGGCCAACGTCCTGACTTTC.